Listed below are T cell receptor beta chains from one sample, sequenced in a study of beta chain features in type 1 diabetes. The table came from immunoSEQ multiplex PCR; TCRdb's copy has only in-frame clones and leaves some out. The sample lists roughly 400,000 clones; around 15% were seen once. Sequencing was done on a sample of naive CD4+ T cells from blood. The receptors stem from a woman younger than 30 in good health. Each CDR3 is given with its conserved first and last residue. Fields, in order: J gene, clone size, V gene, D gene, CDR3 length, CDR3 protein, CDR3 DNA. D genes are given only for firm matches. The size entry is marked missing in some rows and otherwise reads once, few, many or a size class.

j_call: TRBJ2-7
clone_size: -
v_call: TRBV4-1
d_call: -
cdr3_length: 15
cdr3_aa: CASSLDPTGLYEQYF
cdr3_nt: TGCGCCAGCAGCCTCGACCCGACTGGACTCTACGAGCAGTACTTC

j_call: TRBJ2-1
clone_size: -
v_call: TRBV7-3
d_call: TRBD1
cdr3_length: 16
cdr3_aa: CASSSGRDRVVNEQFF
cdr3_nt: TGTGCCAGCAGCTCTGGGAGGGACAGGGTAGTCAATGAGCAGTTCTTC

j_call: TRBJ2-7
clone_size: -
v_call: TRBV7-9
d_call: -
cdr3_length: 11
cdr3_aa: CASSTTYEQYF
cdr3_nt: TGTGCCAGCAGTACCACTTACGAGCAGTACTTC

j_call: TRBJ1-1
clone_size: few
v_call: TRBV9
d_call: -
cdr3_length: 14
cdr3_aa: CASSAQVEDTEAFF
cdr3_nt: TGTGCCAGCAGCGCCCAAGTGGAGGACACTGAAGCTTTCTTT

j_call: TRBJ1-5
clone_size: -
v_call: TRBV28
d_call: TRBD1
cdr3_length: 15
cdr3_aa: CASSPRQGWNQPQHF
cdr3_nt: TGTGCCAGCAGTCCACGACAGGGGTGGAATCAGCCCCAGCATTTT

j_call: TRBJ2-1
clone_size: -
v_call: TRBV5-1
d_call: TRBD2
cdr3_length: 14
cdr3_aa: CASSPMTSGIEQFF
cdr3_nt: TGCGCCAGCAGCCCAATGACTAGCGGGATTGAGCAGTTCTTC

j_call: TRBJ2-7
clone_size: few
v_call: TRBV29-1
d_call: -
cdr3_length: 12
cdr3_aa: CSVDRGSSEQYF
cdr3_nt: TGCAGCGTTGACCGGGGTAGCAGCGAGCAGTACTTC

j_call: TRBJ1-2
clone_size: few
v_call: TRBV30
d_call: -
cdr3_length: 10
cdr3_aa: CAQGDYGYTF
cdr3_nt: TGTGCCCAGGGTGACTATGGCTACACCTTC

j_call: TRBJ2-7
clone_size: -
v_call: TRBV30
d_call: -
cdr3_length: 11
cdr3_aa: CAWRQTGKQYF
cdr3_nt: TGTGCCTGGAGGCAAACAGGGAAGCAGTACTTC

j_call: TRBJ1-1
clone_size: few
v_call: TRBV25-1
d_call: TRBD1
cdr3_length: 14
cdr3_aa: CASSEPGGKTEAFF
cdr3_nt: TGTGCCAGCAGTGAACCAGGGGGGAAGACTGAAGCTTTCTTT

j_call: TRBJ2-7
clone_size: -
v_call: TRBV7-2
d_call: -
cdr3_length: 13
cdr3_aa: CASSLDGITEQYF
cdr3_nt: TGTGCCAGCAGCTTAGATGGCATAACCGAGCAGTACTTC

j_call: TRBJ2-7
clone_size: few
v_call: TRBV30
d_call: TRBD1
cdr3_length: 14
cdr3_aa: CAWSFGRGPYEQYF
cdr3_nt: TGTGCCTGGAGTTTTGGCAGGGGGCCTTACGAGCAGTACTTC

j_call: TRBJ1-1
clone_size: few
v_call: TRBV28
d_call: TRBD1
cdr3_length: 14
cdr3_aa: CASSLQGENTEAFF
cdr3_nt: TGTGCCAGCAGTTTACAGGGGGAAAACACTGAAGCTTTCTTT

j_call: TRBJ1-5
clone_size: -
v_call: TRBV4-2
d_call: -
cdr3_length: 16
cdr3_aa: CASSQVSGTTYQPQHF
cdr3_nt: TGTGCCAGCAGCCAAGTATCCGGGACAACCTATCAGCCCCAGCATTTT

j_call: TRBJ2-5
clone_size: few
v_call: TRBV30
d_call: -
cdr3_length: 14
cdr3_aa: CAWNEGGGLETQYF
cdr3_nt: TGTGCCTGGAATGAGGGAGGGGGGTTGGAGACCCAGTACTTC

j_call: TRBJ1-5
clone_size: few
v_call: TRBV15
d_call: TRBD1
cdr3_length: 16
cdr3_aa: CATSTGTGRGNQPQHF
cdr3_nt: TGTGCCACCAGCACAGGGACAGGGAGAGGAAATCAGCCCCAGCATTTT

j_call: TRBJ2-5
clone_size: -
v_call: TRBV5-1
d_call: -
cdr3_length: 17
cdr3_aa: CASTLTFFGGGQETQYF
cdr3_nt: TGCGCCAGCACCTTGACATTCTTCGGGGGAGGTCAAGAGACCCAGTACTTC

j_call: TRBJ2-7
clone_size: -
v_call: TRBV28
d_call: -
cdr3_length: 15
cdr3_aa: CASSLSGKGYYEQYF
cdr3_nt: TGTGCCAGCAGTTTGTCCGGGAAGGGATACTACGAGCAGTACTTC

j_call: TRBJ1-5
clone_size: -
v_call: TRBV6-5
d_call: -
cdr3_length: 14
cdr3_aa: CASSYRRGTEPQHF
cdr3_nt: TGTGCCAGCAGTTACAGACGGGGAACTGAGCCCCAGCATTTT

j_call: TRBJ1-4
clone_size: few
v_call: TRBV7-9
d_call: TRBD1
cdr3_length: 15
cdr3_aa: CASSETGGRIEKLFF
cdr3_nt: TGTGCCAGCAGCGAAACAGGGGGCCGAATTGAAAAACTGTTTTTT

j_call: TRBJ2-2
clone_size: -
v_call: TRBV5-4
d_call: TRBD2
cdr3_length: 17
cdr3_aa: CASSLYRGTRLVGELFF
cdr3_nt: TGTGCCAGCAGCTTGTATCGAGGGACTAGATTGGTCGGGGAGCTGTTTTTT

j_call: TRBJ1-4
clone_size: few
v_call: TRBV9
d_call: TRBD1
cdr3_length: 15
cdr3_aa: CASSSQGQINEKLFF
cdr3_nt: TGTGCCAGCAGCTCTCAGGGACAGATTAATGAAAAACTGTTTTTT

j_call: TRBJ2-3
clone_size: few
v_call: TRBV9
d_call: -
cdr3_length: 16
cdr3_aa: CASSGFGLGDADTQYF
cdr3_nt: TGTGCCAGCAGCGGCTTCGGACTCGGCGACGCAGATACGCAGTATTTT

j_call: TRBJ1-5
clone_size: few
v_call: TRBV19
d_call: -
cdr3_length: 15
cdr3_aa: CASSQQGFGNQPQHF
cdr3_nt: TGTGCCAGTAGTCAACAGGGATTCGGCAATCAGCCCCAGCATTTT

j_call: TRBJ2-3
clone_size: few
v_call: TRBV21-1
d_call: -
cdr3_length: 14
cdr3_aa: CASTGGCSTDTQYF
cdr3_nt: TGTGCCAGCACCGGGGGGTGTAGCACAGATACGCAGTATTTT

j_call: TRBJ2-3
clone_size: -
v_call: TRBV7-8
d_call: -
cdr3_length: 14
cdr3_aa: CASTLNRALGRQYF
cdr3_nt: TGTGCCAGCACCCTTAACAGGGCTCTGGGTAGGCAGTATTTT

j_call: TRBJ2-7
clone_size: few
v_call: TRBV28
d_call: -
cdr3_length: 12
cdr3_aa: CASPTPSYEQYF
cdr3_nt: TGTGCCAGCCCTACGCCTTCCTACGAGCAGTACTTC

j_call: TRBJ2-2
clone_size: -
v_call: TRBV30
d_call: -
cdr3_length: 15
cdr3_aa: CAWSVIQGFTGELFF
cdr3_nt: TGTGCCTGGAGTGTTATCCAGGGCTTCACCGGGGAGCTGTTTTTT

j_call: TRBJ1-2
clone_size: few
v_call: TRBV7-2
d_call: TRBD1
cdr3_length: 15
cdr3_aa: CASSFSGTGYYGYTF
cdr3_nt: TGTGCCAGCAGCTTCTCCGGGACAGGGTACTATGGCTACACCTTC

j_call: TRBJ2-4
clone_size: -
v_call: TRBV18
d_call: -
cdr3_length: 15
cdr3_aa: CASSPGPGRGNIQYF
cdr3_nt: TGTGCCAGCTCACCCGGCCCAGGGCGGGGAAACATTCAGTACTTC

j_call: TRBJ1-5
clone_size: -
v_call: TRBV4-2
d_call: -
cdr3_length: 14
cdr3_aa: CASSQYRSNQPQHF
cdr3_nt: TGTGCCAGCAGCCAGTACAGGTCAAATCAGCCCCAGCATTTT

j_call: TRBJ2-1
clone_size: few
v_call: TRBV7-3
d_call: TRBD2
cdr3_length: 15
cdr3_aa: CASSSASGSTNEQFF
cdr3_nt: TGTGCCAGCAGCTCTGCTAGCGGGAGTACGAATGAGCAGTTCTTC

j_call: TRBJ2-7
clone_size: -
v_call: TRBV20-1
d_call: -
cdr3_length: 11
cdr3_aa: CSASRVHEQYF
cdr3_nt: TGCAGTGCAAGCAGGGTCCACGAGCAGTACTTC

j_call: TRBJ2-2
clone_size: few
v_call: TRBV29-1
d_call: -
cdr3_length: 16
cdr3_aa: CSVEYLGLANTGELFF
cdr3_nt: TGCAGCGTTGAGTACTTGGGACTCGCGAACACCGGGGAGCTGTTTTTT

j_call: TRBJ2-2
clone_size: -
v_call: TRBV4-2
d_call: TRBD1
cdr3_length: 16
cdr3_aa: CASSQDGTDNTGELFF
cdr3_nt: TGTGCCAGCAGCCAAGACGGGACAGATAACACCGGGGAGCTGTTTTTT

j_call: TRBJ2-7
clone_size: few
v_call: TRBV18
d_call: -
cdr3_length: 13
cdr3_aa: CASSPSQNYEQYF
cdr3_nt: TGTGCCAGCTCACCATCCCAAAACTACGAGCAGTACTTC

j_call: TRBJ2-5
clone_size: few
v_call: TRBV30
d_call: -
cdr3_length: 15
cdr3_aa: CAWSPPGLLQETQYF
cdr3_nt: TGTGCCTGGAGTCCTCCAGGCCTTCTCCAAGAGACCCAGTACTTC

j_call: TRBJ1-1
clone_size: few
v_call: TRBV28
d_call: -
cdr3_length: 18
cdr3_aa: CASSLFIAGQRQNTEAFF
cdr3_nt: TGTGCCAGCAGTTTATTTATCGCTGGACAGCGCCAGAACACTGAAGCTTTCTTT

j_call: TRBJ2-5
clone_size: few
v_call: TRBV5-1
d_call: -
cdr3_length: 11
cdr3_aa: CASSSQETQYF
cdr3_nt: TGCGCCAGCAGTTCTCAAGAGACCCAGTACTTC

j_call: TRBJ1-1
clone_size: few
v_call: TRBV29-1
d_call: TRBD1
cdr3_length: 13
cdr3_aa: CSVWTGTNTEAFF
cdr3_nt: TGCAGCGTATGGACAGGGACGAACACTGAAGCTTTCTTT

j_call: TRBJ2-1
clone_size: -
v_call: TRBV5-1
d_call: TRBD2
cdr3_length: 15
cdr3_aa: CASSLLAGVRDEQFF
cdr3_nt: TGCGCCAGCAGCTTATTAGCGGGAGTAAGAGATGAGCAGTTCTTC